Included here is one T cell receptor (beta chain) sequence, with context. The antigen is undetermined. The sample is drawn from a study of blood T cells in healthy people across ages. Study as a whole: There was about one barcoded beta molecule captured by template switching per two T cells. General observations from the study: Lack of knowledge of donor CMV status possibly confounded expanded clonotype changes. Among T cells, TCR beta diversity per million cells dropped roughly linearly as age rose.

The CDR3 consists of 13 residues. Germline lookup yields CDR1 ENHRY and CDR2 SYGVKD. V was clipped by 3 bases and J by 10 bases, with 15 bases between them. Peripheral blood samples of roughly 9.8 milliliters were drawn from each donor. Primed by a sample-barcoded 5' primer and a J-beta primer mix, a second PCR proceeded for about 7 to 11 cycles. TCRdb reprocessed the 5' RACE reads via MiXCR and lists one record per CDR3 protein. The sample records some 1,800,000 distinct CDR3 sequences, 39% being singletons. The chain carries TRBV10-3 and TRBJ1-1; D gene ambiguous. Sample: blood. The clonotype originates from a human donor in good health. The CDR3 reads CAISEGIQLGAFF. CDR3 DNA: TGTGCCATCAGTGAAGGGATCCAATTGGGAGCTTTCTTT.